This T cell receptor beta chain was documented in a study of cytotoxic CD8 clonotypes in ibrutinib-treated CLL (dated by TCRdb to 2020 to 2022). Looking at the study overall: The cohort was composed of 10 to 11 relapsed/refractory and roughly 16 treatment-naive patients; IGHV unmutated status was identified in fewer than 18 patients. Patients were still on ibrutinib when every remission and progressive disease sample was collected. Samples at response were collected after a median of about 11 months of treatment, with a range of about 6 to 36 months. Partial responses were observed in approximately 24 patients and complete responses in 2; after a median follow-up of about 69 months, remission was maintained in 14 patients and progression was observed in roughly twelve. Cryopreserved peripheral blood mononuclear cells were obtained before treatment, at response, and at either sustained remission or disease progression. Of the approximately 86 participants in the trial, roughly 26 had longitudinal samples available. On average, each sample had about 250,000 productive templates and almost 95,000 productive rearrangements.

For CDR1 and CDR2, the germline V gene lists MNHEY and SVGAGI. Spanning cysteine to phenylalanine, the CDR3 consists of 14 amino acids. Only the CDR3 portion is preserved as DNA: 42 bases, with reading frame beginning at the first base. Trimming takes 5 bases from V and 3 bases from J, and the germline ends sit 14 bases apart. The time point tag for this specimen amounts to: about a year on ibrutinib. Roughly 2 micrograms of genomic DNA were extracted from cryopreserved PBMCs for TCR beta library preparation. High-throughput TCR beta sequencing was performed on longitudinal blood samples from CLL patients receiving ibrutinib monotherapy. The patients took part in an open-label, single-center phase 2 trial of ibrutinib monotherapy. As regards this clone: Its antigen is currently not known. Base qualities are not recorded, but no much larger clone differs from it by a single base.

A MiSeq instrument was used for deep resolution sequencing, which targeted depths ranging from 1 in 1 million up to 1 in 200,000 T cells, with coverage averaging 10x for each clonotype. The immunoSEQ hsTCRB Kit was used to generate TCR beta libraries. The authors' pipeline ran thus. ImmunoSEQ Data Assistant and ImmunoSEQ Analyzer were used for data analysis, and V, D and J genes were assigned according to IMGT definitions. Clonality, which ranges from 0 to 1, was calculated as one minus the normalized Shannon entropy of productive rearrangement frequencies. Only overrepresented clonotypes making up at least 0.05% of the repertoire of each patient were included in the public clonotype analysis. Thirteen age-matched healthy donor repertoires from immuneACCESS were used as controls for clonality. As stored in TCRdb, this immuneACCESS dataset retains in-frame rearrangements with V and J assigned. A fraction of the clones does not appear; measured against another copy, unresolved V genes explain less than half of the discrepancy, and the remainder lacks a known reason. For V, J and clone size, that table is used; D and trimming come from the DNA. Across this sample there are 35,000 to 55,000 clones, with around 68% seen only once. About 13% of the sample lies in the top ten.

General findings and caveats noted by the study authors: Public clonotypes were rare and either contracted or stayed stable during treatment, and the rise in clonality at ibrutinib response reflected the expansion of private clonotypes. Baseline clonality was found to be higher than that of age-matched healthy donors and was strongly correlated with circulating CD8+ T-cell counts. Sustained-remission and progressing patients did not have matched sampling times, and lymph node repertoires were not examined. Clonality rose at ibrutinib response, remained stable during sustained remission, and dropped back toward baseline at progression.

The chain is made from TRBV6-5 and TRBJ2-7, with TRBD2 perhaps the D gene, on 6 matching bases. Sequencing was performed on PBMCs, taken after 12 months of ibrutinib treatment. This clonotype was obtained from a human donor with chronic lymphocytic leukemia. The CDR3 sequence is CASSPFVGGYEQYF. In nucleotides, the sequence is TGTGCCAGCAGTCCGTTCGTGGGAGGCTACGAGCAGTACTTC.